This T cell receptor beta chain was recovered during a study of T cell repertoires in cytomegalovirus infection. In the study overall: Indicated by public TCR beta signatures were CMV infection and matching HLA type.

In TCRdb, the reads were re-called with MiXCR into one record per CDR3 protein. The table lists roughly 640,000 distinct CDR3 sequences, roughly a quarter of them singletons. The CDR3 consists of 15 residues. CDR1 and CDR2 from the germline V gene are DFQATT and SNEGSKA (reference sequence). Trimming removed 0 bases from V and 7 bases from J; junction bases left unmatched: 8. The chain couples TRBV20-1 to TRBJ2-2; 7 bases are a match to TRBD1. The receptor comes from a human donor in good health (CMV status not recorded). Some clones in this sample may be carry-over from other donors' samples. What was sequenced was CD8+ T cells from PBMCs. The CDR3 nucleotides are TGCAGTGCTAGAGATCGGAGACAGGGATTCGGGGAGCTGTTTTTT. Its protein is CSARDRRQGFGELFF.